Shown below are 12 T cell receptor beta chains from a single sample sequenced in a study of T cell responses to AZD1222 COVID-19 vaccine. Method: immunoSEQ multiplex PCR; TCRdb's copy keeps in-frame clones and lacks some. The sample holds 180,000 or so clones, roughly nine tenths seen once. The sample was peripheral blood, taken 28 days after the second AZD1222 dose. Receptor source: an adult who received the AZD1222 COVID-19 vaccine.

The chain combines TRBV11-3 with TRBJ2-7; 9 nucleotides match TRBD1. Trimming removed 4 bases from V and 4 bases from J; junction bases left unmatched: 2. The CDR3 contains 13 residues. Germline CDR1 and CDR2: SGHNT and YENEEA. CDR3 residues: CASSSGQGYEQYF. CDR3 DNA: TGTGCCAGCAGCTCGGGACAGGGATACGAGCAGTACTTC.

The CDR3 sequence: CATRDRVGGYTF. The CDR3 coding sequence is TGTGCCACCCGGGACAGGGTGGGAGGCTACACCTTC. This chain uses TRBV24-1 with TRBJ1-2, with 9 bases fitting TRBD1. CDR1 is KGHDR, CDR2 SFDVKD, per germline. The CDR3 has 12 residues. Losses at the gene ends were 9 bases for V and 8 bases for J; bases not matched to a gene: 6.

This rearrangement joins TRBV7-9 to TRBJ1-4; D possibly corresponds to TRBD1 (5 bases). This CDR3 contains 15 residues. Trimming cost V 5 bases and J 0 bases, with 10 bases left between them. The germline V gene encodes CDR1 SEHNR and CDR2 FQNEAQ (reference sequence). The CDR3 loop is CASSTRQSTNEKLFF. The CDR3, as DNA: TGTGCCAGCAGCACCCGACAGTCAACTAATGAAAAACTGTTTTTT.

The gene calls are TRBV19 and TRBJ2-7, with TRBD1 matching over 10 bases. The CDR3 has 15 amino acids. The V gene's germline CDR1 is LNHDA and CDR2 SQIVND (reference sequence). Losses at the gene ends were 4 bases for V and 3 bases for J; bases not matched to a gene: 6. As DNA, the CDR3 is TGTGCCAGTAGTAGATGGACAGGGGGTGACTACGAGCAGTACTTC. Translation gives CASSRWTGGDYEQYF.

The chain couples TRBV24-1 to TRBJ1-6; no reliable D call. This CDR3 comprises 13 residues. Trimming removed 9 bases at V and 7 bases at J, with 12 bases between. The germline V gene has CDR1 KGHDR and CDR2 SFDVKD. The CDR3 DNA reads TGTGCCACCCTTCCCAGGACCAATTCACCCCTCCACTTT. Amino acids: CATLPRTNSPLHF.

The chain joins TRBV4-1 to TRBJ1-5, with a weak D call TRBD1 (6 bases). CDR1 and CDR2 from the germline V gene are MGHRA and YSYEKL. V was cut by 0 bases and J by 0 bases, with 9 bases left in between. The length of the CDR3 is 16 residues. This CDR3 is CASSQDWTDSNQPQHF. CDR3 DNA: TGCGCCAGCAGCCAAGATTGGACAGATAGCAATCAGCCCCAGCATTTT.

The CDR3 is CASSQDYGDLYGYTF. The CDR3 bases are TGCGCCAGCAGCCAAGATTACGGGGACCTATATGGCTACACCTTC. This sequence joins TRBV4-3 and TRBJ1-2, with TRBD1 as a possible D gene (5 bases). Germline assignment: CDR1 LGHNA and CDR2 YSLEER. V lost 0 bases to trimming and J lost 5 bases, with 13 bases between them. The CDR3 extends over 15 amino acids.

This chain connects TRBV3-1 (or the pseudogene TRBV3-2) to TRBJ1-4; 7 nucleotides match TRBD1. The J segment lost 8 bases and the V segment lost 2 bases, leaving 2 bases of the junction unmatched. This CDR3 has 13 residues. Germline CDR1 LGHDT, CDR2 YNNKEL (reference sequence). CDR3 protein: CASSQRQGEKLFF. The CDR3 region has the DNA TGTGCCAGCAGCCAACGACAGGGCGAAAAACTGTTTTTT.

This clone was observed a few times. The CDR3 DNA follows: TGTGCCACCCCTCGGGACAAGCAGTTCTTC. Residues: CATPRDKQFF. The V gene is TRBV6-5, the J gene TRBJ2-1; a possible D gene is TRBD1 (6 bases). The CDR3 contains 10 residues. The germline V and J ends were trimmed by 10 bases and 11 bases, with 12 bases remaining between them. Per germline, CDR1 MNHEY and CDR2 SVGAGI.

The chain joins TRBV12-5 to TRBJ1-1; D possibly corresponds to TRBD1 (6 bases). This CDR3 is built from 14 residues. V lost 3 bases to trimming and J lost 5 bases, with 13 bases between them. Germline CDR1 reads LGHNT; CDR2 reads FRNRAP. The CDR3 nucleotides read TGTGCTAGTGGTTTCTCACAGGGAAGGACTGAAGCTTTCTTT. Protein sequence: CASGFSQGRTEAFF.

This clone was seen only once. The rearrangement joins TRBV18 to TRBJ1-1; D possibly corresponds to TRBD1 (6 bases). The V end lost 3 bases, the J end lost 5 bases, and 19 bases lay between the germline ends. The CDR3 spans 16 residues. From germline, CDR1 is KGHSH and CDR2 LQKENI. CDR3 sequence (DNA): TGTGCCAGCTCACCCAGCGGCAGGGGCGTGTGGACTGAAGCTTTCTTT. Translated: CASSPSGRGVWTEAFF.

The J gene is TRBJ1-2, the V gene TRBV11-3; TRBD1 is a possible D gene (6 bases). The CDR3 totals 14 residues. Trimming took off 2 bases at V and 3 bases at J, with 10 bases between the two ends. Germline loops: CDR1 SGHNT, CDR2 YENEEA. CDR3 DNA: TGTGCCAGCAGCTTATACAGGGTTGACTATGGCTACACCTTC. Protein sequence: CASSLYRVDYGYTF.